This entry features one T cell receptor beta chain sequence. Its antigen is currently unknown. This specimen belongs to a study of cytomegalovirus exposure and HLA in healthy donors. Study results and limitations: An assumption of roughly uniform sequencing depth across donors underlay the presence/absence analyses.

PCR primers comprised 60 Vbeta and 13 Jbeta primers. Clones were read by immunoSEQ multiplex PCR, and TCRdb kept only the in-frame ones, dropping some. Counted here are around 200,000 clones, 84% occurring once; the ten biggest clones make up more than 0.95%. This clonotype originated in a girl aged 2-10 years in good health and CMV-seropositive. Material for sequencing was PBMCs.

DNA of the CDR3: TGTGCCAGCAGTTACCAAACAGGGAACACTGAAGCTTTCTTT. Translating it yields CASSYQTGNTEAFF. The chain has TRBV6-6 and TRBJ1-1; TRBD1 is a possible D gene (5 bases). Trimming removed 2 bases from V and 1 base from J, with 8 bases in between. Germline lookup yields CDR1 MNHNY and CDR2 SVGAGI (reference sequence). CDR3 size: 14 residues.